The present T cell receptor (beta chain) was sequenced within a study of cytomegalovirus exposure and HLA in healthy donors. Findings and caveats of the study: The authors enumerated roughly 160 TCR beta chains as linked to cytomegalovirus.

As for this clone: What it binds is not known.

The primer mix had 60 Vbeta and 13 Jbeta primers. The table came from immunoSEQ multiplex PCR; TCRdb's copy has only in-frame clones and leaves some out. This table has some 200,000 clones, 82% appearing once. Healthy bone marrow donors formed the donor group. The CDR3 spans 13 residues. Germline CDR1 GTSNPN, CDR2 SVGIG (reference sequence). V gave up 0 bases and J gave up 5 bases, with 10 bases separating them. The sequencing sample was made of PBMCs. This receptor was identified in a young woman in good health and CMV-seronegative. The genes are TRBV30 and TRBJ1-1, with a tentative D call TRBD1 (6 bases). CDR3 amino acids: CAWSVLRGTEAFF. The CDR3 DNA is TGTGCCTGGAGTGTACTCAGGGGAACTGAAGCTTTCTTT.